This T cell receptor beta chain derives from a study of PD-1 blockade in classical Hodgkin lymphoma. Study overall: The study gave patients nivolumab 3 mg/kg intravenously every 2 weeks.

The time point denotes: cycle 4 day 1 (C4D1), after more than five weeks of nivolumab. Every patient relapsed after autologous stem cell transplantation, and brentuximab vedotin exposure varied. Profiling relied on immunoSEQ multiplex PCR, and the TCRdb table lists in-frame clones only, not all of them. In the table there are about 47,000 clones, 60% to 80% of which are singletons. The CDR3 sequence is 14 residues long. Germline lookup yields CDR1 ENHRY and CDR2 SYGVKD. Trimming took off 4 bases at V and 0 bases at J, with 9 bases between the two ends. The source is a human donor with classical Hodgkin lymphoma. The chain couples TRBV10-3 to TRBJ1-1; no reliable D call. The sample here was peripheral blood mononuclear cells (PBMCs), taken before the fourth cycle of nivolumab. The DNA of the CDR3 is TGTGCCATCAGTGGGAACAGTATGAACACTGAAGCTTTCTTT. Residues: CAISGNSMNTEAFF.